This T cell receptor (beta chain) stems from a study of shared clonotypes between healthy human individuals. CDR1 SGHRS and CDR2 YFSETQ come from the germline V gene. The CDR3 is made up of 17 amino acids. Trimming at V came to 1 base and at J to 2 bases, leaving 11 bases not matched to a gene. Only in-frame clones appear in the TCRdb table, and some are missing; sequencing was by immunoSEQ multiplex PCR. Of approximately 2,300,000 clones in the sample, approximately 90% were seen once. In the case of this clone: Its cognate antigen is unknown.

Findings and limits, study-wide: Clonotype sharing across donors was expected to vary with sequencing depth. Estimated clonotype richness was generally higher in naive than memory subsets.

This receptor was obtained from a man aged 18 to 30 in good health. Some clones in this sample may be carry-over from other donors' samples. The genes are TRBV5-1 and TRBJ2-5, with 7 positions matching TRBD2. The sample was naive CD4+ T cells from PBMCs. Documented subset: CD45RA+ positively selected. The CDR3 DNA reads TGCGCCAGCAGCTTGTCCCCAGCGGGACCCCAGCAAGAGACCCAGTACTTC. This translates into CASSLSPAGPQQETQYF.